This TCR beta chain was sequenced in a study of blood T cell repertoires in COVID-19. Study background: Both acute and convalescent COVID-19 samples were obtained from the United States, Italy and Spain. PBMCs, B-cell-depleted T cells, or T cells provided the cDNA or gDNA that made up the material.

In the original analysis: For nucleated cells, counts were estimated from reference gene primer amplification. The data were produced by immunoSEQ multiplex PCR, yet TCRdb's version contains in-frame clones alone and is incomplete. The V and J calls and clone size are taken from that table; D and trimming were inferred from the DNA. Of more than 200,000 clones detected, 88% appear once; the ten largest clones hold roughly 2.6%. Trimming left V 6 bases short and J 2 bases short, with 23 bases between. Germline V gene lookup returns CDR1 MDHEN and CDR2 SYDVKM. CDR3 size: 18 residues. A single count supports this clone.

This receptor was obtained from a woman between 55 and 75 years old with acute or convalescent COVID-19. Sequencing was done on a sample of peripheral blood. The chain uses TRBV28 and TRBJ1-5; the D gene is possibly TRBD1 (5 bases). CDR3 DNA sequence: TGTGCCAGCAGCCTCCCCATCGGGCAGGGAGGGGGCAATCAGCCCCAGCATTTT. It codes for CASSLPIGQGGGNQPQHF.